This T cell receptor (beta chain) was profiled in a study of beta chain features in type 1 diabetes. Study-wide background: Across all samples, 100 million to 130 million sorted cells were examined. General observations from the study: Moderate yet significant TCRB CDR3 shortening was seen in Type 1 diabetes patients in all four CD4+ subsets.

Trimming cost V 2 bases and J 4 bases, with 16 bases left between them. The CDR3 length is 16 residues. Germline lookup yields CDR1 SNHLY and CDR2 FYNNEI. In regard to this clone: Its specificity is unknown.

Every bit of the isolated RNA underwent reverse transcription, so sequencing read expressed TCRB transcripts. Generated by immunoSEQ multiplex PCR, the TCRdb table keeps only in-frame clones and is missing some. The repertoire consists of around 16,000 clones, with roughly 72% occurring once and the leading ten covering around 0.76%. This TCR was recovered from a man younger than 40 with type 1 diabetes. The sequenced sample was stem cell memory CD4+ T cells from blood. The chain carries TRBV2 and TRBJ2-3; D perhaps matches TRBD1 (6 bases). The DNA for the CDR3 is TGTGCCAGCAGTGAACCGGACAGTTCTACGGCAGATACGCAGTATTTT. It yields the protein CASSEPDSSTADTQYF. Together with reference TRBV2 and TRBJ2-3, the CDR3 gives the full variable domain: EPEVTQTPSHQVTQMGQEVILRCVPISNHLYFYWYRQILGQKVEFLVSFYNNEISEKSEIFDDQFSVERPDGSNFTLKIRSTKLEDSAMYFCASSEPDSSTADTQYFGPGTRLTVL.